This TCR beta chain was captured in a study of T cells in Graves' hyperthyroidism and ophthalmopathy. Using RNA transcripts as the source, TCR beta CDR3 regions were amplified. First-round RT-PCR of the TCR CDR3 relied on the HTBI primer set. A single record per CDR3 protein comes from TCRdb applying MiXCR to the multiplex PCR reads. This table holds a few hundred thousand distinct CDR3 sequences, around 14% found once. Trimming removed 6 bases at V and 7 bases at J, with 16 bases between. The CDR3 sequence is 14 residues long. This clonotype was seen at least ten times. This sequence joins TRBV12-3 or TRBV12-4 and TRBJ1-5; the D gene is possibly TRBD1 (5 bases). This TCR was recovered from a woman younger than 45 with Graves' hyperthyroidism that later progressed to Graves' ophthalmopathy. The sequenced sample was blood. CDR3 sequence: CASRGGGPGQPQHF. CDR3 bases: TGTGCCAGCAGGGGGGGGGGTCCAGGACAGCCCCAGCATTTT.